The 29 T cell receptor beta chains reported below all come from one sample, sequenced in a study of shared clonotypes between healthy human individuals. The protocol was immunoSEQ multiplex PCR, while the TCRdb copy is restricted to in-frame clones and leaves out a portion. The sample shows about 470,000 clones, about 76% of them seen only once. The sample comprised PBMCs. Receptor source: a woman between 40 and 50 years old in good health. Some clones in this sample may be carry-over from other donors' samples.

The V and J genes are TRBV7-2 and TRBJ1-1; D gene uncertain. CDR1 is SGHTA, CDR2 FQGNSA, per germline. Trimming cost V 2 bases and J 3 bases, with 4 bases left between them. This CDR3 comprises 12 residues. DNA for the CDR3: TGTGCCAGCAGCTTAACGTACACTGAAGCTTTCTTT. This gives the protein CASSLTYTEAFF.

The chain couples TRBV15 to TRBJ1-5; TRBD1 matches at 8 bases. Germline CDR1 LNHNV, CDR2 YYDKDF (reference sequence). Trimming took 0 bases from V and 6 from J; bases not matched to a gene: 4. This CDR3 is 15 amino acids long. The chain's CDR3 is CATSRDLTGVQPQHF. The CDR3 nucleotides read TGTGCCACCAGCAGAGATTTGACAGGGGTTCAGCCCCAGCATTTT. Complete variable domain (other parts from reference TRBV15 and TRBJ1-5): DAMVIQNPRYQVTQFGKPVTLSCSQTLNHNVMYWYQQKSSQAPKLLFHYYDKDFNNEADTPDNFQSRRPNTSFCFLDIRSPGLGDTAMYLCATSRDLTGVQPQHFGDGTRLSIL.

The chain recombines TRBV2 with TRBJ1-1; no reliable D call. V lost 4 bases, J lost 2 bases, and 8 bases lay in between. Germline CDR1 and CDR2: SNHLY and FYNNEI. The CDR3 is 13 residues long. The CDR3 bases are TGTGCCAGCAGTGGGTACGGAAACACTGAAGCTTTCTTT. This translates into CASSGYGNTEAFF.

This rearrangement joins TRBV18 to TRBJ2-2, with a possible D match to TRBD1 (6 bases). CDR3 length equals 15 residues. Trimming removed 4 bases from V and 2 bases from J, with 11 bases in between. CDR1 is KGHSH and CDR2 is LQKENI in the germline V gene. CDR3 in DNA: TGTGCCAGCTCACTCAGACAGGCAAACACCGGGGAGCTGTTTTTT. Protein product: CASSLRQANTGELFF.

This clone was detected once. The chain carries TRBV2 and TRBJ2-1; D gene uncertain. The CDR3 is made up of 13 amino acids. The V and J ends lost 3 bases and 9 bases respectively, with 12 bases between them. In germline, CDR1 is SNHLY, CDR2 FYNNEI. DNA for the CDR3: TGTGCCAGCAGTGAGCCGGGTGTCGGTGAGCAGTTCTTC. As protein: CASSEPGVGEQFF. Full variable domain (rest looked up from reference TRBV2 and TRBJ2-1): EPEVTQTPSHQVTQMGQEVILRCVPISNHLYFYWYRQILGQKVEFLVSFYNNEISEKSEIFDDQFSVERPDGSNFTLKIRSTKLEDSAMYFCASSEPGVGEQFFGPGTRLTVL.

The chain is built from TRBV7-9 and TRBJ2-1, with TRBD2 matching 12 bases. J gave up 9 bases and V 5 bases, and 8 bases lay outside the gene matches. Germline V lookup: CDR1 SEHNR, CDR2 FQNEAQ (reference sequence). The CDR3 is made up of 15 amino acids. CDR3 sequence reads: CASSRTSGTSGEQFF. In DNA, the CDR3 is TGTGCCAGCAGCCGGACTAGCGGGACGTCTGGTGAGCAGTTCTTC.

This clone was counted only a few times. This chain connects TRBV4-3 to TRBJ2-7, with TRBD2 as a possible D gene (5 bases). This CDR3 contains 15 residues. CDR1 is LGHNA and CDR2 is YSLEER in the germline V gene. V was trimmed by 0 bases and J by 4 bases, leaving 13 bases between them. The CDR3, as DNA: TGCGCCAGCAGCCAAGAAGGCGGACGGACTTACGAGCAGTACTTC. It yields the protein CASSQEGGRTYEQYF.

The count of this clone is one. Additional DNA sequences in this sample encode the identical CDR3. The V and J genes are TRBV28 and TRBJ2-5, with TRBD2 as a possible D gene (6 bases). CDR1 and CDR2 (germline): MDHEN, SYDVKM. Trimming took 5 bases from V and 1 from J, leaving 8 bases between them. This CDR3 region has 13 residues. The CDR3 DNA follows: TGTGCCAGCAGTCCCGGGAGCCAAGAGACCCAGTACTTC. It translates to CASSPGSQETQYF.

The chain links TRBV6-6 to TRBJ1-1, with D maybe TRBD1 (5 bases). Per germline, CDR1 MNHNY and CDR2 SVGAGI (reference sequence). Deletions cut 5 bases from V and 11 bases from J, with 15 bases between. This CDR3 region has 12 residues. Here the CDR3 reads CASSDEGIRAFF. In DNA form, the CDR3 reads TGTGCCAGCAGTGACGAGGGGATTCGGGCTTTCTTT.

The CDR3, as DNA: TGTGCCAGCAGTATCAAGGGAGCGGGAGGGTTCTACGAGCAGTACTTC. Amino acids: CASSIKGAGGFYEQYF. The rearrangement links TRBV28 to TRBJ2-7; 10 bases are shared with TRBD2. Germline loops: CDR1 MDHEN, CDR2 SYDVKM. Trimming at V came to 5 bases and at J to 3 bases, leaving 10 bases not matched to a gene. CDR3 length: 16 residues.

Remarks on this clone: This likely reflects a read error, since a far larger clone is one base away. This chain connects TRBV28 to TRBJ1-1; D not certain. Germline V lookup: CDR1 MDHEN, CDR2 SYDVKM. The CDR3 is 11 residues long. V was pared by 5 bases and J by 1 base, with 2 bases between. The CDR3 DNA reads as TGTGCCAGCAGTGAGAACACTGAAGCTTTCTTT. Protein: CASSENTEAFF.

This sequence joins TRBV19 and TRBJ1-5; TRBD1 aligns across 10 bases. Germline V gene sequence: CDR1 LNHDA, CDR2 SQIVND (reference sequence). With 6 bases clipped from V and 6 bases from J, the junction kept 8 bases outside the gene matches. CDR3 length: 15 amino acids. The CDR3 nucleotides are TGTGCCAGTAGCTACGGGACAGGGGTTGCTCAGCCCCAGCATTTT. Translated, it gives CASSYGTGVAQPQHF.

This clone showed up just a few times. Other DNA sequences in this sample translate to the same CDR3. The DNA of the CDR3 is TGTGCCAGCAGTCTTAACAATGAGCAGTTCTTC. This translates into CASSLNNEQFF. The rearrangement links TRBV28 to TRBJ2-1; D not resolved. CDR3 length: 11 amino acids. V lost 5 bases, J lost 5 bases, and 4 bases lay in between. The germline V gene encodes CDR1 MDHEN and CDR2 SYDVKM.

This clone has only a few counts. Within the sample, other DNA sequences also encode this same CDR3. The chain uses TRBV28 and TRBJ2-3; D gene ambiguous. Deletions cut 6 bases from V and 0 bases from J, with 4 bases between. This CDR3 has 12 amino acids. Germline V gene sequence: CDR1 MDHEN, CDR2 SYDVKM. DNA of the CDR3: TGTGCCAGCAGGGGGAGCACAGATACGCAGTATTTT. This encodes CASRGSTDTQYF.

This sequence joins TRBV28 and TRBJ1-1; a weak D match, TRBD1 (5 bases). The germline V gene has CDR1 MDHEN and CDR2 SYDVKM. The V and J ends lost 11 bases and 2 bases respectively, with 12 bases between them. The CDR3 has 12 amino acids. DNA for the CDR3: TGTGCCTCCCTGAGGGGTAACACTGAAGCTTTCTTT. Translating it yields CASLRGNTEAFF.

This rearrangement joins TRBV18 to TRBJ2-7; TRBD1 aligns across 11 bases. This CDR3 spans 14 amino acids. V trimming: 3 bases; J trimming: 6 bases; junction bases outside the gene matches: 4. CDR1 is KGHSH, CDR2 LQKENI, per germline. The DNA of the CDR3 is TGTGCCAGCTCACCCCGGACAGGGGGCGGCGAGCAGTACTTC. The encoded protein is CASSPRTGGGEQYF.

The gene calls are TRBV30 and TRBJ2-1; 9 bases agree with TRBD2. Germline CDR1 and CDR2: GTSNPN and SVGIG (reference sequence). Germline trimming cut 3 bases from V and 3 bases from J; bases unmatched to any gene: 6. This CDR3 is built from 15 residues. The CDR3 region has the DNA TGTGCCTGGAGCCTGGCGGGAGGGAACTACAATGAGCAGTTCTTC. It encodes CAWSLAGGNYNEQFF.

The CDR3 DNA reads TGTGCCAGCAGCTCGACCGGGATCAGGGCCTACGAGCAGTACTTC. Translation gives CASSSTGIRAYEQYF. The chain has TRBV11-2 and TRBJ2-7; D possibly uses TRBD1 or TRBD2 (5 bases each). The germline V and J ends were trimmed by 4 bases and 2 bases, with 15 bases remaining between them. The length of the CDR3 is 15 residues. Germline-derived CDR1 and CDR2 are SGHAT and FQNNGV.

The CDR3 spells CASRRTPNQETQYF. The CDR3 DNA sequence: TGTGCCAGCAGAAGGACACCCAACCAAGAGACCCAGTACTTC. J is TRBJ2-5 and V is TRBV28; possibly TRBD1 for D (5 bases). V gave up 6 bases and J gave up 0 bases, with 11 bases separating them. This CDR3 contains 14 residues. From germline, CDR1 is MDHEN and CDR2 SYDVKM.

This chain uses TRBV10-1 with TRBJ1-1; the D is unclear. Trimming left V 0 bases short and J 0 bases short, with 2 bases between. Germline CDR1 WNHNN, CDR2 SYGVQD (reference sequence). This CDR3 spans 13 amino acids. CDR3 DNA sequence: TGCGCCAGCAGTGAGTCCGTGAACACTGAAGCTTTCTTT. Translated: CASSESVNTEAFF.

V usage is TRBV6-6 and J usage is TRBJ1-6, with D unresolved. This CDR3 contains 16 residues. V lost 2 bases to trimming and J lost 0 bases, with 8 bases between them. Looked up from germline, CDR1 is MNHNY and CDR2 is SVGAGI (reference sequence). This CDR3 is CASSYMRSSYNSPLHF. In DNA, the CDR3 is TGTGCCAGCAGTTACATGAGAAGCTCCTATAATTCACCCCTCCACTTT.

This clone occurred a few times. The chain recombines TRBV29-1 with TRBJ2-1, with 10 positions matching TRBD2. With 6 bases clipped from V and 0 bases from J, the junction kept 14 bases outside the gene matches. This CDR3 spans 18 amino acids. In germline, CDR1 is SQVTM, CDR2 ANQGSEA. The CDR3 reads CSVGEREGLLSSYNEQFF. Written as DNA, the CDR3 is TGCAGCGTGGGGGAGCGGGAGGGTTTACTAAGCTCCTACAATGAGCAGTTCTTC.

The chain uses TRBV19 and TRBJ2-5; the D gene is possibly TRBD1 (7 bases). The CDR3 runs 16 residues. Germline V gives CDR1 LNHDA, CDR2 SQIVND (reference sequence). The V end lost 3 bases, the J end lost 3 bases, and 17 bases lay between the germline ends. The CDR3 loop is CASSIRRRGEEETQYF. In nucleotides, the CDR3 is TGTGCCAGTAGTATTCGGCGCAGGGGGGAGGAAGAGACCCAGTACTTC.

This rearrangement joins TRBV28 to TRBJ1-2, with a weak D call TRBD1 (6 bases). Germline V gene sequence: CDR1 MDHEN, CDR2 SYDVKM. The CDR3 length is 13 residues. V gave up 6 bases and J gave up 8 bases, with 16 bases separating them. CDR3 in DNA: TGTGCCAGCAGCACCACAGGGAAAGTAGGCTACACCTTC. Protein product: CASSTTGKVGYTF.

This clone was detected ten times or more. As DNA, the CDR3 is TGTGCCAGCAGCTTACTCTTGATAGGGCTCAATGAGCAGTTCTTC. This translates into CASSLLLIGLNEQFF. The chain has TRBV11-2 and TRBJ2-1; D ambiguous. V gave up 2 bases and J gave up 6 bases, with 14 bases separating them. Germline assignment: CDR1 SGHAT and CDR2 FQNNGV. This CDR3 has 15 amino acids.

The J gene is TRBJ1-6, the V gene TRBV5-6, with 8 bases aligning to TRBD1. After removal of 0 bases from V and 5 bases from J, the junction contained 1 base not matched to a gene. Germline CDR1 is SGHDT and CDR2 is YYEEEE. The CDR3 contains 15 residues. The CDR3 region is CASSLVGQDNSPLHF. In DNA form, the CDR3 reads TGTGCCAGCAGCTTGGTGGGACAGGATAATTCACCCCTCCACTTT.

This clone was seen a few times. This sequence joins TRBV2 and TRBJ2-3; 10 nucleotides align to TRBD1. The CDR3 is 16 amino acids. The germline V gene encodes CDR1 SNHLY and CDR2 FYNNEI. V gave up 5 bases and J gave up 0 bases; unmatched junction bases: 5. The CDR3 DNA reads TGTGCCAGCAGTCCTGGGACAGGGGTTAGCACAGATACGCAGTATTTT. Amino acids: CASSPGTGVSTDTQYF. Based on the CDR3 plus reference TRBV2 and TRBJ2-3, the full variable domain is EPEVTQTPSHQVTQMGQEVILRCVPISNHLYFYWYRQILGQKVEFLVSFYNNEISEKSEIFDDQFSVERPDGSNFTLKIRSTKLEDSAMYFCASSPGTGVSTDTQYFGPGTRLTVL.

J is TRBJ2-1 and V is TRBV10-2; 10 bases are a match to TRBD2. There are 14 residues in the CDR3. Trimming took 6 bases from V and 4 from J; bases not matched to a gene: 3. Germline V CDR1 and CDR2: WSHSY, SAAADI. DNA of the CDR3: TGCGCCAGCAGGCTAGCGGGGGATTACAATGAGCAGTTCTTC. Translating gives CASRLAGDYNEQFF.

The CDR3 protein is CASGKQGAYGYTF. Written as DNA, the CDR3 is TGCGCCAGCGGGAAACAGGGCGCCTATGGCTACACCTTC. This sequence joins TRBV5-1 and TRBJ1-2; TRBD1 might be the D (6 bases). Germline V gives CDR1 SGHRS, CDR2 YFSETQ. The CDR3 totals 13 residues. The ends were cut back, 7 bases at V and 4 bases at J, with 14 bases in the middle.